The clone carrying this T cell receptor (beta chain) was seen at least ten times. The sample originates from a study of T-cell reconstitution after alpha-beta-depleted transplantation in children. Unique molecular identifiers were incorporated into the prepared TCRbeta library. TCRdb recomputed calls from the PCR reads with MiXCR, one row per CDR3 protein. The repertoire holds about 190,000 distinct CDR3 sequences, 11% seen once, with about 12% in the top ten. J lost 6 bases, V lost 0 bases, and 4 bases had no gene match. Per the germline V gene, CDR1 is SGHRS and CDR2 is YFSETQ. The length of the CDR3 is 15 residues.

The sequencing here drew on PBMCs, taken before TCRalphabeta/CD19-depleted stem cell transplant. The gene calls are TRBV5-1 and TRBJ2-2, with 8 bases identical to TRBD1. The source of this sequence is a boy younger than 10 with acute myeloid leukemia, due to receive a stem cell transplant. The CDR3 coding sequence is TGCGCCAGCAGCTTGGGGACAGGGAGCCCCGGGGAGCTGTTTTTT. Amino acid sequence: CASSLGTGSPGELFF. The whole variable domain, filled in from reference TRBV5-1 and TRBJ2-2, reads KAGVTQTPRYLIKTRGQQVTLSCSPISGHRSVSWYQQTPGQGLQFLFEYFSETQRNKGNFPGRFSGRQFSNSRSEMNVSTLELGDSALYLCASSLGTGSPGELFFGEGSRLTVL.